This T cell receptor (beta chain) emerged from a study of beta chain features in type 1 diabetes. Study details: Age, gender and cell yields were alike across patients and healthy donors.

Overall study findings and caveats: There was no resolution here of whether HLA type influences TCRB rearrangement. Shorter TCRB CDR3s, moderately but significantly so, were found in Type 1 diabetes patients in all four CD4+ subsets. In comparison with healthy donors, patients had naive, central memory and Treg TCRB repertoires that appeared more similar.

The sequenced template was cDNA made from the entire isolated RNA. Produced via immunoSEQ multiplex PCR; TCRdb's table is partial and in-frame only. This table has around 250,000 clones, roughly 14% appearing once. Note on this clone: Its matching antigen is unknown.

This clonotype was obtained from a young man with type 1 diabetes. Input material: naive CD4+ T cells from blood.

The CDR3 region has the DNA TGCGCCAGCAGCCGAACGACAGGGGAAGGGGAGCAGTACTTC. Residues: CASSRTTGEGEQYF. This chain joins TRBV4-1 and TRBJ2-7; TRBD1 agrees at 8 bases. Germline assignment: CDR1 MGHRA and CDR2 YSYEKL. V was pared by 4 bases and J by 7 bases, with 9 bases of the junction left unmatched. The CDR3 extends over 14 amino acids.